The T cell receptor beta chain described here comes from a study of shared clonotypes between healthy human individuals (dated by TCRdb to 2020 to 2021). The study in broad terms: A couple of women and a few men aged 18 to 49 years were included in the cohort. For each donor, three plates each were used for CD4 naive and CD4 memory, two plates were used for CD8 naive, and one plate was used for CD8 memory. To estimate repertoire size and how much clonotypes are shared between individuals, the study performed deep sequencing of blood TCR repertoires from about 5 healthy adults. To increase sequencing depth and limit assay-specific biases, different laboratories used diverse techniques to prepare libraries and sequence TCR repertoires. Between about 0.8 and 9 billion PBMCs per donor were obtained by leukapheresis.

The CDR3 measures 14 amino acids from cysteine to phenylalanine. Left in the record is the CDR3 DNA by itself, 42 bases read in frame from the first base. At the junction V is shortened by 4 bases and J by 2 bases, with 11 bases in between. The germline V gene (reference sequence) provides CDR1 LNHDA and CDR2 SQIVND. The paper's findings and limits, for the study overall: Roughly 5.2% of naive CD4, more than 3% of naive CD8, 2.3% of memory CD4, and over 0.35% of memory CD8 clonotypes were shared across several donors. Because the study included a small number of donors, the genetic and exposure-history diversity represented was limited. Even with the large sequencing depth, rarefaction of the sorted-subset datasets indicated that sequencing was incomplete. Sampling was restricted to blood, and TCR repertoires in tissues likely differ from the TCR repertoires found in blood. Pairwise subsampling indicated that sequencing depth was expected to affect the degree of clonotype sharing among donors. Compared with non-shared clonotypes, clonotypes shared by all four sorted-subset donors had higher generation probabilities. Larger estimated clonotype richness was generally found for naive subsets than for memory subsets.

Using the deep immunoSEQ assay, multiplex PCR amplified TCR CDR3 regions from genomic DNA. Extracted genomic DNA from each cell subset was distributed evenly across all wells of several immunoSEQ 96-well plates, and each plate was treated as a replicate. Each replicate PCR for sorted subsets received roughly 0.2 ug genomic DNA, equal to about 30,000 T cell genomes. Purified libraries were measured with a Qubit 3.0 fluorometer, size-checked on a Bioanalyzer 2100, and measured again with the KAPA Library Quantification kit. A separate single-read 150-cycle Illumina NextSeq 550 flow cell was used to sequence each immunoSEQ 96-well plate. In the paper's pipeline: Because the immunoSEQ output included only junctional sequences and no quality scores, the filtering could not be the same as the filtering used for full-length reads. Sequences were annotated with PyIR, a Python wrapper for IgBLAST v1.9, and V/J genes and CDR3 were assigned using IMGT germline references. Any read was removed if the V/J assignment was weak (E-value above 1e-6), the CDR3 was missing, or the read contained stop codons, out-of-frame junctions, or ambiguous translated residues. V3J clonotypes were defined by identical inferred V gene, J gene, and CDR3 amino acid sequence. To compute the percentage overlap between repertoires, the number of shared unique clonotypes was divided by the size of the smaller repertoire. Repertoire richness was assessed with RTK rarefaction, the Chao1 estimator, and Recon v2.1 estimates of unobserved clonotypes. For all TCRbeta clonotypes obtained by the gDNA method from a handful of donors, generation probabilities were computed with OLGA. Not all clones reach the TCRdb copy of this immuneACCESS table, which keeps in-frame sequences only. Checked studies attribute under half of the gap to unresolved V genes and leave the rest unexplained. V, J and clone size are those of that table, while D and trimming were read from the DNA. Recorded for this sample are more than 2 million clones; around 96% of them occurred a single time. Of the sample, 0.9% to 1.3% is held by the ten largest clones.

Regarding this clone: Which antigen it targets is not known. Base qualities were left out, and no much larger clone turns up one base away.

CD8 naive samples consisted of CD45RO-negative cells that were positively selected for CCR7, yielding a CD45RA+CCR7+ population without TemRA cells. The donors were healthy, HIV-negative adults who had no recently reported acute infections or vaccinations. Every donor was a Caucasian adult residing in Nashville, Tennessee, USA. Blood was obtained by leukapheresis, after which PBMCs were separated by Ficoll-Histopaque density gradient centrifugation and cryopreserved in liquid nitrogen vapor phase. Analytical flow cytometry was used to check the purity and quantity of each magnetically sorted T cell population. Genomic DNA was isolated from every sorted fraction and measured by UV absorbance on a Nanodrop 2000c.

Material for sequencing was naive CD8+ T cells sorted from blood. This specimen's cell subset or site label, per the study, means: CD45RA+CCR7+. The chain employs TRBV19 and TRBJ2-5; no D gene can be assigned with confidence. The TCR sequence derives from a man younger than 35 in good health. The encoded CDR3 is CASSRNDGQETQYF. The nucleotides read TGTGCCAGTAGTAGAAATGACGGGCAAGAGACCCAGTACTTC.